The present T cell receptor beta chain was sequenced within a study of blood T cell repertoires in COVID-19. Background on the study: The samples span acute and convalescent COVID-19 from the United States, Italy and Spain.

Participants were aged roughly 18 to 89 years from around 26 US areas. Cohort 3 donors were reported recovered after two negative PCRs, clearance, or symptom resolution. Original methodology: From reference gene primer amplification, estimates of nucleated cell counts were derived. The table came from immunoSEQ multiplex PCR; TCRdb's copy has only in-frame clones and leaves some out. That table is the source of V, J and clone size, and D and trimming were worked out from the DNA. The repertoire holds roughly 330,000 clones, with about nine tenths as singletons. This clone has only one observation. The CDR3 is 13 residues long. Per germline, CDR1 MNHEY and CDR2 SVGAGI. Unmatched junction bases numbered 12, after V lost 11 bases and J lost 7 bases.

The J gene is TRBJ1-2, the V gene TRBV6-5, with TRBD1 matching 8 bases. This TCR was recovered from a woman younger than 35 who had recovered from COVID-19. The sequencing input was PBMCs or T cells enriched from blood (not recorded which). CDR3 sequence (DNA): TGTGCCTCCCAGCCGGGGACAGGAATTGGCTACACCTTC. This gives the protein CASQPGTGIGYTF.